The sequence of this TCR beta chain was determined in a study of beta chain features in type 1 diabetes. General observations from the study: Shorter TCRB CDR3s, moderately but significantly so, were found in Type 1 diabetes patients in all four CD4+ subsets. Sampled from patients, naive, central memory and Treg TCRB repertoires appeared more similar than those sampled from healthy donors.

Germline CDR1 is SGHRS and CDR2 is YFSETQ. The V gene lost 3 bases and the J gene lost 2 bases, with 15 bases spanning the gap. This CDR3 is built from 16 residues. Every participating donor gave one draw, a heparinised blood sample averaging about 110 mL. Expressed TCRB transcripts were sequenced because the isolated RNA had all been reverse transcribed beforehand. Read counts averaged about 3.57 million for samples of naive, central memory and regulatory T cells. Generated by immunoSEQ multiplex PCR, the TCRdb table keeps only in-frame clones and is missing some. Among 300,000 to 350,000 clones listed, around 8.5% were seen once. In the case of this clone: No antigen is known for it.

This TCR came from a man aged 30 to 45 with type 1 diabetes. Source material: central memory CD4+ T cells from blood. V gene TRBV5-1 combines with J gene TRBJ2-1; D may be TRBD1 (5 bases). The CDR3 DNA follows: TGCGCCAGCAGCTCCTCCCAGGGTAGTACCTACAATGAGCAGTTCTTC. Its protein product is CASSSSQGSTYNEQFF.